The sequence of this T cell receptor beta chain was determined in a study of cytomegalovirus exposure and HLA in healthy donors. The PCR made use of 60 Vbeta and 13 Jbeta primers. Original processing methods: Unique TCR beta chains totaled roughly 80 million in a later count, with roughly 11 million of them shared. Profiling relied on immunoSEQ multiplex PCR, and the TCRdb table lists in-frame clones only, not all of them. V, J and clone size are taken as reported in that table, and D and trimming were inferred from the DNA itself. Listed are 80,000 to 95,000 clones; around 1.1% falls within the top ten. V was pared by 5 bases and J by 7 bases, with 7 bases of the junction left unmatched. The CDR3 is made up of 14 amino acids. Looked up from germline, CDR1 is MNHEY and CDR2 is SMNVEV (reference sequence).

Sequencing used PBMCs. The chain recombines TRBV27 with TRBJ2-7, with 11 positions matching TRBD1. The TCR was taken from a woman in her thirties in good health and CMV-seronegative. As DNA, the CDR3 is TGTGCCAGCAGTAGAGGACAGGGGGCGAGAGAGCAGTACTTC. Its protein product is CASSRGQGAREQYF.